A selection of T cell receptor beta chains follows, all from one sample in a study of T-cell memory formation after mild COVID-19. TCRdb reprocessed the 5' RACE reads with MiXCR, giving one entry per CDR3 protein. The sample shows roughly 240,000 distinct CDR3 sequences, 15% to 20% of them seen only once. Sequenced material: PBMCs or a T cell subset sorted from them (not recorded which). The receptors come from a man aged 18 to 30 who had mild COVID-19 (a few samples of this study predate the infection). Cell type and time point are not known. CDR3s include the opening cysteine and the closing phenylalanine or tryptophan. The order of the fields is CDR3 DNA, CDR3 protein, V gene, clone size, J gene, D gene. D genes are given only for firm matches. A clone size is listed for some rows: how often the clone was seen (once, few, many), or a class if it is expanded.

TGCGCCAGCAGCTGGACCAGTAGGAGTGAAAAACTGTTTTTT CASSWTSRSEKLFF TRBV5-1 . TRBJ1-4 .
TGTGCCATCAGCACGACAGGGGGGGGAAACATTCAGTACTTC CAISTTGGGNIQYF TRBV10-3 many TRBJ2-4 TRBD1
TGTGCCAGCAGCTTTAGCGGGGCGAACACCGGGGAGCTGTTTTTT CASSFSGANTGELFF TRBV11-2 . TRBJ2-2 TRBD2
TGCGCCAGCAGCTTGGCCGGGGGACAGGCCTACGAGCAGTACTTC CASSLAGGQAYEQYF TRBV5-1 few TRBJ2-7 TRBD1
TGTGCCAGCAGTTCCGGAGTTAGGGGCCTTAATTCACCCCTCCACTTT CASSSGVRGLNSPLHF TRBV27 . TRBJ1-6 .
TGTGCCATCAGTGCCTCTAACGGGAGGACCGGGGAGCTGTTTTTT CAISASNGRTGELFF TRBV10-3 few TRBJ2-2 TRBD2
TGTGCCAGCAGCTTGTTCTCGGCGGGCTACACCTTC CASSLFSAGYTF TRBV5-6 . TRBJ1-2 .
TGTGCCAGCAGTTCGCCGGACAGGGCAATCTCACCCCTCCACTTT CASSSPDRAISPLHF TRBV6-2/TRBV6-3 once TRBJ1-6 TRBD1
TGTGCCAGCAGTGAAGCGGCTAGCGGGGTTGAGCAGTTCTTC CASSEAASGVEQFF TRBV2 few TRBJ2-1 TRBD2
TGTGCCAGCAGTTACGGGTGGAGAATCCCCTACGAGCAGTACTTC CASSYGWRIPYEQYF TRBV6-2/TRBV6-3 . TRBJ2-7 .
TGTGCCAGTATCGCGGACAGCACCGGCACCTCCAATCAGCCCCAGCATTTT CASIADSTGTSNQPQHF TRBV19 . TRBJ1-5 .
TGTGCCAGCAGTTTTGACTTGGGGAGGGCCTACGAGCAGTACTTC CASSFDLGRAYEQYF TRBV12-3/TRBV12-4 . TRBJ2-7 TRBD2
TGTGCCAGCAGCTTGGGGGAATTCCAGTACTTC CASSLGEFQYF TRBV5-5 few TRBJ2-5 .
TGTGCCAGCAGCGAGGACAGGCTTAGGGAGCAGTTCTTC CASSEDRLREQFF TRBV7-2 few TRBJ2-1 TRBD1
TGTGCCAGCAGCTTGCGTATTGGACGCTCTGGAAACACCATATATTTT CASSLRIGRSGNTIYF TRBV7-9 . TRBJ1-3 .
TGTGCCAGCAGCCCCCTTGGGGAGGTCGGCACTGAAGCTTTCTTT CASSPLGEVGTEAFF TRBV5-5 few TRBJ1-1 .
TGTGCCAGCAGTTATCCCAGGGATAACTATGGCTACACCTTC CASSYPRDNYGYTF TRBV6-5 . TRBJ1-2 .
TGTGCCAGCAGTTACACCGGGACAGGGACGCGCCAGCCCCAGCATTTT CASSYTGTGTRQPQHF TRBV6-2/TRBV6-3 . TRBJ1-5 TRBD1
TGTGCCAGCAAATACGACTCCTACAATGAGCAGTTCTTC CASKYDSYNEQFF TRBV6-2/TRBV6-3 few TRBJ2-1 .
TGTGCCACCAGCAGAGTCCTCGGCCACAATGAGCAGTTCTTC CATSRVLGHNEQFF TRBV15 many TRBJ2-1 .
TGTGCCAGCAGCCAACGGCGGGAGGATCAGCCCCAGCATTTT CASSQRREDQPQHF TRBV7-2 few TRBJ1-5 .
TGTGCCATTAGCATCCCGGGACTAGCGGGACACAATGAGCAGTTCTTC CAISIPGLAGHNEQFF TRBV10-3 . TRBJ2-1 TRBD2
TGTGCCAGCAGTCATGACGGGGAGGGGAACTATGGCTACACCTTC CASSHDGEGNYGYTF TRBV7-3 few TRBJ1-2 .
TGCAGTGCTAAAACCCGACTAGGCTCCTACGAGCAGTACTTC CSAKTRLGSYEQYF TRBV20-1 . TRBJ2-7 .
TGTGCCAGCAGTTACCGGGACAATGAGCAGTTCTTC CASSYRDNEQFF TRBV6-5 . TRBJ2-1 .
TGTGCCAGCGTCCAGCGGGGCCCCTCCTACGAGCAGTACTTC CASVQRGPSYEQYF TRBV7-2 few TRBJ2-7 TRBD2
TGCAGTGCTAAAGGGCGGACGAACACTGAAGCTTTCTTT CSAKGRTNTEAFF TRBV20-1 many TRBJ1-1 .
TGTGCCAGCAGCTTAGGGGCGGGGTTGGCAGATACGCAGTATTTT CASSLGAGLADTQYF TRBV7-2 many TRBJ2-3 .
TGCGCCAGCAGCCCGGGTGATAGCAATCAGCCCCAGCATTTT CASSPGDSNQPQHF TRBV5-1 many TRBJ1-5 .
TGTGCCACCAGCACCGGGGGGGAAGAGACCCAGTACTTC CATSTGGEETQYF TRBV15 . TRBJ2-5 TRBD2
TGTGCCAGCAGTGAGGGGGGGAACTATGGCTACACCTTC CASSEGGNYGYTF TRBV2 . TRBJ1-2 .